Sequencing of this TCR beta chain was carried out in a study of T cells in Graves' hyperthyroidism and ophthalmopathy. The V gene end was trimmed by 8 bases and the J gene end by 7 bases; junction bases not matched to a gene: 12. The CDR3 contains 15 residues. Germline CDR1 SNHLY, CDR2 FYNNEI. The source material, RNA transcripts, was used to amplify TCR beta CDR3 regions. The HTBI primer set drove a first-round RT-PCR of the TCR CDR3. In TCRdb, the multiplex PCR reads were re-called with MiXCR into one record per CDR3 protein. Of 390,000 or so distinct CDR3 sequences detected, roughly 14% appear once; the ten largest clones hold roughly an eighth. This clonotype showed up many times.

The chain employs TRBV2 and TRBJ1-5; 9 bases agree with TRBD1. Input material: blood. The TCR comes from a man younger than 35 with Graves' ophthalmopathy. The CDR3 region is CASSEDRGPYQPQHF. CDR3 in DNA: TGTGCCAGCTCGGAGGACAGGGGTCCCTACCAGCCCCAGCATTTT.